What follows describes a single T cell receptor (beta chain). The sample is drawn from a study of T cell repertoires in aging, cancer and after chemotherapy. V lost 0 bases and J lost 4, with 15 bases in between. The length of the CDR3 is 17 residues. CDR1 is LGHNA and CDR2 is YSLEER in the germline V gene. Amplification of TCR beta used genomic DNA extracted from peripheral blood. TRB rearrangements spanning V, D and J were amplified using mixed TRB-A/B primers. TCRdb analysed the multiplex PCR reads with MiXCR anew, one entry per CDR3 protein. The sample yields about 1,500 distinct CDR3 sequences, about half seen once.

V and J are TRBV4-3 and TRBJ2-2; perhaps TRBD1 as D (5 bases). The sample taken for sequencing was blood. The TCR originated in a human donor with a blood cancer. The CDR3 DNA sequence: TGCGCCAGCAGCCAAGAAGGGTATCAGGGTTTCACCGGGGAGCTGTTTTTT. Protein product: CASSQEGYQGFTGELFF.